Each of the 5 T cell receptor beta chains below was sequenced from the same sample in a study of T cell responses to AZD1222 COVID-19 vaccine. Method: immunoSEQ multiplex PCR; TCRdb's copy keeps in-frame clones and lacks some. The table shows 100,000 to 120,000 clones, with about 94% occurring only once. Sequenced here: peripheral blood, sampled 28 days after the second AZD1222 dose. The receptor set was obtained from an adult who received the AZD1222 COVID-19 vaccine.

This chain links TRBV7-9 with TRBJ2-7, with 9 bases lining up with TRBD2. V gave up 1 base and J gave up 7 bases; unmatched junction bases: 5. Germline CDR1 SEHNR, CDR2 FQNEAQ (reference sequence). CDR3 size: 14 residues. For the CDR3, the DNA is TGTGCCAGCAGCTTAGTAGCGGGGGCTGAAGAGCAGTACTTC. Translating it yields CASSLVAGAEEQYF.

This clone came up once. CDR3 residues: CAISLTSMAYNEQFF. The CDR3 region has the DNA TGTGCCATCAGTCTTACTAGTATGGCCTACAATGAGCAGTTCTTC. The rearrangement joins TRBV10-3 to TRBJ2-1; tentative D call: TRBD2 (5 bases). The ends were cut back, 5 bases at V and 2 bases at J, with 13 bases in the middle. This CDR3 is built from 15 residues. Germline CDR1 reads ENHRY; CDR2 reads SYGVKD.

The chain uses TRBV20-1 and TRBJ2-7, with D maybe TRBD2 (6 bases). The V end was cut by 6 bases, the J end by 6 bases, with 12 bases between. Germline V lookup: CDR1 DFQATT, CDR2 SNEGSKA (reference sequence). The CDR3 has 11 residues. CDR3 amino acids: CSANEGGEQYF. The CDR3 DNA sequence: TGCAGTGCGAATGAGGGAGGCGAGCAGTACTTC.

This sequence joins TRBV6-5 and TRBJ1-2; unclear D gene. The V gene's germline CDR1 is MNHEY and CDR2 SVGAGI. V was shortened by 0 bases and J by 6 bases, with 14 bases between the two germline ends. This CDR3 region has 15 residues. CDR3 nucleotides: TGTGCCAGCAGTTACTCGATGGTAACCACAAATGGCTACACCTTC. This encodes CASSYSMVTTNGYTF.

This chain joins TRBV27 and TRBJ2-3; the D is unclear. V was pared by 5 bases and J by 0 bases, with 9 bases between. Germline lookup yields CDR1 MNHEY and CDR2 SMNVEV (reference sequence). The length of the CDR3 is 14 residues. The CDR3 protein is CASSLLGSTDTQYF. The CDR3 DNA reads as TGTGCCAGCAGTCTCTTAGGGAGCACAGATACGCAGTATTTT.